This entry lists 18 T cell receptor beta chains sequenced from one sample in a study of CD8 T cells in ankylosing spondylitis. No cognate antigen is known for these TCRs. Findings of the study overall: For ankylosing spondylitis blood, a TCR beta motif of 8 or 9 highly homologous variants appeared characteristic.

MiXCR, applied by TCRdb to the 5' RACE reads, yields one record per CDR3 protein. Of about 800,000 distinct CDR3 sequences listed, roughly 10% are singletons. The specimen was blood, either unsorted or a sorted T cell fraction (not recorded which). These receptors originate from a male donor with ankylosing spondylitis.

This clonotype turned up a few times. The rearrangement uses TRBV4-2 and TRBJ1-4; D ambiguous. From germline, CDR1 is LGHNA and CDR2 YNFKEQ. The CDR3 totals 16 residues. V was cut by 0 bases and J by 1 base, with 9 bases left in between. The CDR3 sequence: CASSQETELTNEKLFF. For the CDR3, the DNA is TGTGCCAGCAGCCAAGAGACGGAACTAACTAATGAAAAACTGTTTTTT.

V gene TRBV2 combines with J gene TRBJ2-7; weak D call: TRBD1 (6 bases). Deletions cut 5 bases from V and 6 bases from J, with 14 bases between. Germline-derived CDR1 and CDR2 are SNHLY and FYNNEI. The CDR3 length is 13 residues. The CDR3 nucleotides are TGTGCCAGCAGTTACCAGGGGTTAGGCGAGCAGTACTTC. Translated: CASSYQGLGEQYF.

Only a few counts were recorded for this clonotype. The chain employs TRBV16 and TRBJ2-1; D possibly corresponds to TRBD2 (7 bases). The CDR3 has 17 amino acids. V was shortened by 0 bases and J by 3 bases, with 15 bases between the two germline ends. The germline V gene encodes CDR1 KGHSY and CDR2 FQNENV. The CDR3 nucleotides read TGTGCCAGCAGCCAATCGTGGGGGGGCCTTAGCTACAATGAGCAGTTCTTC. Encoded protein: CASSQSWGGLSYNEQFF.

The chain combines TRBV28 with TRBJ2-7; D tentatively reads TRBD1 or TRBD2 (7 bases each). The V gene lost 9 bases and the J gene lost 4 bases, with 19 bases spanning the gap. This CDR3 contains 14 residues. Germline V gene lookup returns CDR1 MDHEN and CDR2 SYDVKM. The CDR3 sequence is CASYPQGREYEQYF. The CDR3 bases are TGTGCCAGTTACCCACAGGGGCGGGAGTACGAGCAGTACTTC.

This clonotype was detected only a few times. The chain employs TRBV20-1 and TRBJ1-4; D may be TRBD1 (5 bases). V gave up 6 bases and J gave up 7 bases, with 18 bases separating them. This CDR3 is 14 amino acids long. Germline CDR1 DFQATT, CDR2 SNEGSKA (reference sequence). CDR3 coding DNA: TGCAGTGCCTTCGCCGGGCTTACAGGTGAAAAACTGTTTTTT. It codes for CSAFAGLTGEKLFF.

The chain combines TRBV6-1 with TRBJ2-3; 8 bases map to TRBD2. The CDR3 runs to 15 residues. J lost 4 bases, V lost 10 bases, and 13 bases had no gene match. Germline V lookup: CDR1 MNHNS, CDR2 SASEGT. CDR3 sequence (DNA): TGTGCCACCAAAGGACTAGCAGGCGTCTCAGATACGCAGTATTTT. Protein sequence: CATKGLAGVSDTQYF.

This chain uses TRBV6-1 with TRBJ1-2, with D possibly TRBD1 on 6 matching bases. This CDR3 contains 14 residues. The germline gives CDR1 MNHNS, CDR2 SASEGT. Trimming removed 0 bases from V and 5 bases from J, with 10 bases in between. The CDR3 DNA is TGTGCCAGCAGTGAAGCGCAGGGGATGTATGGCTACACCTTC. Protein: CASSEAQGMYGYTF.

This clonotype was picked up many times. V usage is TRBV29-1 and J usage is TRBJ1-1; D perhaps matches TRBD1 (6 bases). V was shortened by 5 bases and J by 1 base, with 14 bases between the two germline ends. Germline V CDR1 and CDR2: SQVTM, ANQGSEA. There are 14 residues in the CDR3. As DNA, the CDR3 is TGCAGCGTTTCTATGCGGACAGCGAACACTGAAGCTTTCTTT. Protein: CSVSMRTANTEAFF.

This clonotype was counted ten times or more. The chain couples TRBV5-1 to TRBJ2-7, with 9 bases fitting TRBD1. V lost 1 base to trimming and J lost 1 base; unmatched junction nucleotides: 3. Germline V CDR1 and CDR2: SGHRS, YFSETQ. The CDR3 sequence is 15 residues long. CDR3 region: CASSLQTGGSYEQYF. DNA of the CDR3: TGCGCCAGCAGCTTGCAGACAGGGGGTTCCTACGAGCAGTACTTC. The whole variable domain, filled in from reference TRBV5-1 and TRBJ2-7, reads KAGVTQTPRYLIKTRGQQVTLSCSPISGHRSVSWYQQTPGQGLQFLFEYFSETQRNKGNFPGRFSGRQFSNSRSEMNVSTLELGDSALYLCASSLQTGGSYEQYFGPGTRLTVT.

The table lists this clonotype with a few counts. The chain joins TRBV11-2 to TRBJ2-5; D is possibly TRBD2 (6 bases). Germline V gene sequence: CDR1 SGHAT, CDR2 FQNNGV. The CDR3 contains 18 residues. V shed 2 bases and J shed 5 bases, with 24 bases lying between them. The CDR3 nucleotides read TGTGCCAGCAGCTTATTACCAGCGGGTTTCAGCTCCCAGGAGACCCAGTACTTC. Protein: CASSLLPAGFSSQETQYF.

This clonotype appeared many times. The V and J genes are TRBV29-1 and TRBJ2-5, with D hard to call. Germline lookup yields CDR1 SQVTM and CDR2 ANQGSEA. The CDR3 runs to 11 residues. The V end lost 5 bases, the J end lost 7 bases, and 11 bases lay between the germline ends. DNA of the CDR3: TGCAGCGTTCCTGACCTCGGGACCCAGTACTTC. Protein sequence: CSVPDLGTQYF.

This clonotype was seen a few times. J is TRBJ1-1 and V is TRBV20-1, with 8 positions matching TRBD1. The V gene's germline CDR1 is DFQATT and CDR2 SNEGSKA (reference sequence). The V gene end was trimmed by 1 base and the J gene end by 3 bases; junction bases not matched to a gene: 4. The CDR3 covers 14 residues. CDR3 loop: CSARVSGGYTEAFF. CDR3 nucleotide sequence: TGCAGTGCTAGAGTCTCAGGGGGCTACACTGAAGCTTTCTTT.

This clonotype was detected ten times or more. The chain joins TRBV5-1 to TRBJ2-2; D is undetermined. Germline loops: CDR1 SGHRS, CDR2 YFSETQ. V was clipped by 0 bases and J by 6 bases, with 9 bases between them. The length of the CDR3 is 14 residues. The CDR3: CASSLAGRSGELFF. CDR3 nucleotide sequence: TGCGCCAGCAGCTTGGCCGGGCGTTCCGGGGAGCTGTTTTTT.

The CDR3 sequence: CASTRGLADSYEQYF. The CDR3 DNA sequence: TGTGCCAGCACCCGGGGACTAGCGGACTCCTACGAGCAGTACTTC. The chain recombines TRBV6-2 or TRBV6-3 with TRBJ2-7, with 11 bases fitting TRBD2. The CDR3 has 15 amino acids. Germline loops: CDR1 MNHEY, CDR2 SVGEGT. V lost 7 bases and J lost 0; bases outside the gene matches: 5.

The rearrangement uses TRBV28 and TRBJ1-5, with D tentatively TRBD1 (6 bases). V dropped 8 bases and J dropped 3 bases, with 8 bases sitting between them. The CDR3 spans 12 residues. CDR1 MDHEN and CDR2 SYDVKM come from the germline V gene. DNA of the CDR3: TGTGCCAGCCGGGGGGCCAATCAGCCCCAGCATTTT. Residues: CASRGANQPQHF.

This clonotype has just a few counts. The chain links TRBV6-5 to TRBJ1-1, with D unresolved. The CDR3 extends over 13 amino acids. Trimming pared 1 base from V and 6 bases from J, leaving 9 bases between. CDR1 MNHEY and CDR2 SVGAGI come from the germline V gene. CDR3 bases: TGTGCCAGCAGTTACTGGGTTAAGGCTGAAGCTTTCTTT. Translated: CASSYWVKAEAFF.

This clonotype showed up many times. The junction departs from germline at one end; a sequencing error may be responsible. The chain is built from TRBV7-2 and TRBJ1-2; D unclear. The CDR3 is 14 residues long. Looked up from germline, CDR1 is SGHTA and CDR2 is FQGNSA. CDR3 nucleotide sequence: TGTGCCAGCAGTTTAGCCCGAGGGAACTATGGCTACACCTTC. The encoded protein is CASSLARGNYGYTF. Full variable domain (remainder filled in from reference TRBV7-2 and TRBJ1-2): GAGVSQSPSNKVTEKGKDVELRCDPISGHTALYWYRQSLGQGLEFLIYFQGNSAPDKSGLPSDRFSAERTGGSVSTLTIQRTQQEDSAVYLCASSLARGNYGYTFGSGTRLTVV.

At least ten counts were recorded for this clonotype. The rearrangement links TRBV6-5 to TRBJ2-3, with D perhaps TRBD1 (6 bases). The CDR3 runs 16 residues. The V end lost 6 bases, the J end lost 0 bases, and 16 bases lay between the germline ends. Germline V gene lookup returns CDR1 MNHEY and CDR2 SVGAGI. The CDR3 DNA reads TGTGCCAGCAGGCTCCAGGGGATCAAGAGCACAGATACGCAGTATTTT. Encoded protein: CASRLQGIKSTDTQYF.